What follows are 14 T cell receptor beta chains derived from one specimen sequenced in a study of CD8 T cells in ankylosing spondylitis. TCRdb redid the calling of the 5' RACE reads with MiXCR, one entry per CDR3 protein. Of tens of thousands of distinct CDR3 sequences listed, approximately 30% are singletons. The sequencing input was blood, either unsorted or a sorted T cell fraction (not recorded which). The receptors here all came from a male donor with ankylosing spondylitis or in good health (not recorded which).

The chain has TRBV3-1 and TRBJ1-3; D may be TRBD1 (5 bases). CDR3 length equals 15 residues. Per the germline V gene, CDR1 is LGHDT and CDR2 is YNNKEL (reference sequence). Trimming removed 8 bases from V and 0 bases from J, with 14 bases in between. This CDR3 is CASVAGLYSGNTIYF. CDR3 DNA sequence: TGTGCCAGCGTGGCAGGGCTTTACTCTGGAAACACCATATATTTT.

This chain joins TRBV5-1 and TRBJ1-1, with 8 bases lining up with TRBD1. The CDR3 is 13 amino acids. Germline CDR1 SGHRS, CDR2 YFSETQ. V shed 7 bases, J shed 4 bases, and the junction held 6 bases outside the gene matches. The CDR3 spells CASAQGAGTEAFF. In DNA form, the CDR3 reads TGCGCCAGCGCCCAGGGGGCCGGCACTGAAGCTTTCTTT. The full variable domain, in which reference TRBV5-1 and TRBJ1-1 provide the parts outside the CDR3, is KAGVTQTPRYLIKTRGQQVTLSCSPISGHRSVSWYQQTPGQGLQFLFEYFSETQRNKGNFPGRFSGRQFSNSRSEMNVSTLELGDSALYLCASAQGAGTEAFFGQGTRLTVV.

J is TRBJ2-3 and V is TRBV27; tentative D call: TRBD1 (5 bases). V dropped 0 bases and J dropped 2 bases, with 6 bases sitting between them. The CDR3 has 14 amino acids. Per the germline V gene, CDR1 is MNHEY and CDR2 is SMNVEV (reference sequence). CDR3 in DNA: TGTGCCAGCAGTTTATCGGGGCTCACAGATACGCAGTATTTT. It encodes CASSLSGLTDTQYF.

This chain links TRBV5-1 with TRBJ1-2; perhaps TRBD1 as D (5 bases). CDR1 is SGHRS, CDR2 YFSETQ, per germline. The CDR3 extends over 14 amino acids. V lost 4 bases and J lost 7, with 17 bases in between. The CDR3 spells CASSPGTDLGGYTF. The CDR3 DNA is TGCGCCAGCAGCCCCGGGACGGACTTGGGTGGCTACACCTTC.

This clonotype was detected a few times. The gene calls are TRBV9 and TRBJ2-1, with 8 nucleotides matching TRBD2. The V and J ends lost 2 bases and 3 bases, in that order; junction bases with no gene match: 1. This CDR3 has 14 residues. From germline, CDR1 is SGDLS and CDR2 YYNGEE. The DNA of the CDR3 is TGTGCCAGCAGCGTCAGCGGGGGCTACAATGAGCAGTTCTTC. As protein: CASSVSGGYNEQFF.

The table lists this clonotype with a few counts. This rearrangement joins TRBV6-5 to TRBJ2-7; no definite D call. Germline loops: CDR1 MNHEY, CDR2 SVGAGI. The CDR3 is 12 amino acids. V shed 2 bases and J shed 3 bases, with 5 bases lying between them. CDR3 DNA sequence: TGTGCCAGCAGTTACCTCCGCTACGAGCAGTACTTC. Its translation is CASSYLRYEQYF.

The chain has TRBV5-1 and TRBJ1-2; D possibly corresponds to TRBD1 (6 bases). The CDR3 is 13 residues long. Per germline, CDR1 SGHRS and CDR2 YFSETQ. The V gene lost 3 bases and the J gene lost 4 bases, with 10 bases spanning the gap. The CDR3 DNA reads TGCGCCAGCAGCTCCGGGACAACCTATGGCTACACCTTC. This encodes CASSSGTTYGYTF.

There are a few counts of this clonotype. The rearrangement links TRBV2 to TRBJ1-2; possibly TRBD1 for D (5 bases). Trimming removed 3 bases from V and 3 bases from J, with 8 bases in between. The CDR3 runs 13 residues. Per germline, CDR1 SNHLY and CDR2 FYNNEI. The CDR3 nucleotides are TGTGCCAGCAGTGATTTGGGGGACTATGGCTACACCTTC. Protein sequence: CASSDLGDYGYTF.

In its sample, this clonotype was seen a few times. V usage is TRBV14 and J usage is TRBJ2-1, with TRBD2 matching over 13 bases. Unmatched junction bases numbered 5, after V lost 1 base and J lost 11 bases. Germline-derived CDR1 and CDR2 are SGHDN and FVKESK. The CDR3 covers 15 residues. CDR3 DNA: TGTGCCAGCAGCCAAGCCGGACTAGCGGGAGTGAAGCAGTTCTTC. It translates to CASSQAGLAGVKQFF.

The rearrangement links TRBV11-2 to TRBJ2-5, with D tentatively TRBD2 (5 bases). The germline CDR1 and CDR2 sequences are SGHAT and FQNNGV. The CDR3 extends over 15 amino acids. V was clipped by 5 bases and J by 3 bases, with 16 bases between them. The chain's CDR3 is CASSHFSESEETQYF. The CDR3 DNA reads TGTGCCAGCAGCCATTTTAGCGAATCTGAAGAGACCCAGTACTTC.

V usage is TRBV11-2 and J usage is TRBJ2-7; 11 nucleotides match TRBD2. From germline, CDR1 is SGHAT and CDR2 FQNNGV. The junction had 5 bases not matched to a gene; V was cut back by 2 bases and J by 5 bases. The CDR3 length is 15 residues. The CDR3 protein is CASSLSPSGRNEQYF. The CDR3 DNA reads TGTGCCAGCAGCTTAAGTCCTAGCGGGAGGAACGAGCAGTACTTC.

V and J are TRBV24-1 and TRBJ2-1; D assignment may be TRBD1 or TRBD2 (5 bases each). Germline V gene lookup returns CDR1 KGHDR and CDR2 SFDVKD. V shed 5 bases and J shed 7 bases, with 20 bases lying between them. The CDR3 has 16 amino acids. For the CDR3, the DNA is TGTGCCACCAGTGTGAGGGGCCCGTTATCTGGGAATGAGCAGTTCTTC. Its translation: CATSVRGPLSGNEQFF.

This sequence joins TRBV5-1 and TRBJ2-5; D perhaps matches TRBD2 (6 bases). CDR1 and CDR2 (germline): SGHRS, YFSETQ. CDR3 length equals 14 residues. V was clipped by 6 bases and J by 5 bases, with 17 bases between them. CDR3 sequence reads: CASKFRTREETQYF. CDR3 bases: TGCGCCAGCAAATTTAGGACCCGGGAGGAGACCCAGTACTTC.

V and J are TRBV7-9 and TRBJ1-5, with D possibly being TRBD1 (6 bases). V was clipped by 2 bases and J by 4 bases, with 12 bases between them. This CDR3 contains 15 residues. Germline V CDR1 and CDR2: SEHNR, FQNEAQ (reference sequence). CDR3 protein: CASSLQGLPNQPQHF. The CDR3, as DNA: TGTGCCAGCAGCTTACAGGGGCTTCCGAATCAGCCCCAGCATTTT.